This TCR beta chain was retrieved from a study of cytomegalovirus exposure and HLA in healthy donors (dated by TCRdb to 2015 to 2018). Study-level background: In an earlier analysis of 587 of the donors, 276 Gb of sequence data and 117 million unique TCR beta sequences from 150 million to 200 million T cells were reported. Among about 400 genotyped donors of the cohort, an average of approximately 240,000 unique TCR beta nucleotide sequences was sequenced per donor, of which about 19% were non-productive. A later genetic analysis used genome-wide SNP genotypes for about three fifths of the 666 donors, treating that subset as a discovery cohort. To study patterns of TCR occurrence, a later analysis re-analyzed previously published TCR beta repertoires from 666 donors and added high-resolution HLA genotyping. In addition to the first cohort of around 670 subjects, a separate validation cohort of around 110 different subjects was used. Four or five DR-DQ haplotypes were treated as single units for association and clustering because of strong linkage in the cohort. The study used immunosequencing to profile the T cell repertoires of approximately 690 subjects and linked those repertoires to cytomegalovirus serostatus. HLA typing covered class I and class II loci at four-digit resolution. Of the roughly 400 genotyped donors, about 84% fell in the genetic ancestry cluster associated with self-reported Caucasian donors. The number of typed donors differed by locus: 629-630 for A, B, C, DRB1 and DQB1; roughly 510 for DQA1; around 610 for DPA1; and around 450 for DPB1. An early release covering some 640 HLA-typed donors comprised about 320 gigabases of sequencing data and tens of millions of unique TCR sequences. In the later analysis, no new phenotypic data were used to find candidate immune exposures; instead, reliance was placed on TCR beta sequences and their occurrence across donors. In an earlier analysis of a few hundred of the donors, high-throughput TCR beta sequencing was used to judge whether each TCR beta V gene segment behaved as functional or pseudogenic. To predict cytomegalovirus infection status, the study brought together high-throughput TCR immunosequencing, statistical association of individual TCRs with disease status, and machine learning. Alongside the repertoire data, information on donor age, sex, ethnicity and CMV serostatus was compiled. The study was designed to test whether signatures of past pathogen exposure could be identified by cataloging public T cell receptors. All discovery cohort repertoires had been generated on a single sequencing platform. Results and caveats for the whole study, not just this receptor: Only TCR beta chains were sequenced in this cohort, and the absence of alpha or paired-chain data limited detectable features. An association between a missense DCLRE1C variant and V-gene and J-gene trimming of TCR beta chains was found in a later genetic analysis and replicated in an independent cohort. In an earlier analysis of about 600 of the donors, most TCR beta V segments appeared in productive rearrangements about 87% or about 30% of the time, broadly matching IMGT annotations. HLA typing was unavailable for some donors at each locus, so association tests used only the typed subset. In vitro tests confirmed that a few of the cytomegalovirus-associated TCR beta chains recognize cytomegalovirus antigens. A further reported finding was that TCR beta sequences accurately predicted the HLA-A and HLA-B alleles for most subjects in the first cohort. Some IMGT-functional V segments, including TRBV6-2 and TRBV6-3, could not be told apart with the 87-base-pair reads, so those segments were excluded. Correlated functional status among segregating V segments might be attributable to linkage disequilibrium, but an unknown experimental factor could not be ruled out. A later genetic analysis reported fewer N-insertions in productive TCRs among donors in an Asian-associated ancestry cluster than the roughly 670-donor mean. The sequencing pipeline was judged likely to have produced a cluster of highly shared sequence variants as a technical artifact. It was suggested by the authors that the approach could potentially be generalized to other disease states and immunological phenotypes. Assigning TCR associations to individual alleles was difficult when HLA alleles, especially DR and DQ, strongly co-occurred. According to a later analysis, most CMV-associated TCR beta chains appeared to be HLA-restricted, and the HLA associations seemed to be driven largely by CMV exposure. According to a later analysis, parvovirus B19, influenza, CMV and Epstein-Barr virus appeared linked to several top co-occurrence clusters. In the study, 150 to 200 TCR beta chains were listed as associated with cytomegalovirus. Because counts were too low, about 18 rarely observed V segments, including chromosome 9 orphons, were excluded from the earlier analysis of some 540 of the donors. In a later analysis, HLA-associated TCR beta chains were found to be more clonally expanded and to have lower generation probabilities than equally common non-associated chains. Most TCR sequences were observed very rarely across donors, whereas some public TCRs were present in many individuals. Presence/absence analyses assumed roughly uniform sequencing depth across donors, an assumption that may not hold. In a later analysis, TCR association rates were found to vary across HLA loci, with the most associated TCRs seen for DRB1 alleles and the fewest for HLA-C alleles. The only immune exposure information available for the cohort was CMV serostatus. At a false discovery rate of 0.05, a later analysis linked about 16,000 TCR beta sequences to specific HLA alleles. The classifier was reported to diagnose cytomegalovirus status with high specificity and sensitivity in both the original and validation cohorts.

As regards this clone: Its binding antigen is unknown. It has no much larger one-base neighbor in the sample; base qualities were not kept.

Library preparation was by the immunoSEQ multiplex PCR assay. For the multiplex PCR, a mixture combining 60 forward primers for TCR Vbeta segments and 13 reverse primers for TCR Jbeta segments was used. Amplification of the CDR3 region of rearranged TCR beta genes was performed with a multiplex PCR assay on genomic DNA. The amplified TCR beta libraries were sequenced on the Illumina HiSeq System as 87-base-pair reads. For the original study's pipeline: Across the 666 repertoires, a later analysis counted some 81 million unique TCR beta chains, about 10 million of which were shared by at least two donors. Raw reads were error-corrected and collapsed into unique sequences by a nearest-neighbor algorithm in which closely related sequences were merged to remove PCR and sequencing errors. Alignment of CDR3 sequences to IMGT reference sequences was used to assign V, D and J gene segments. For a sequence to be retained, a match of at least six nucleotides to both a V gene segment and a J gene segment was required. Rearrangements were called productive when the CDR3 lacked stop codons and stayed in frame with V and J; all others were non-productive. Following IMGT convention, CDR3 was defined as the stretch from the second conserved V-encoded cysteine up to the conserved J-encoded phenylalanine. In an earlier analysis of around 640 of the donors, sequences lacking an unambiguous match to a single V gene segment were excluded. In an earlier analysis of approximately 590 of the donors, a V segment was called functional when productive rearrangements were above 56.7%, and segregating when the standard deviation between donors exceeded 5%. A statistical classification framework was built for diagnosing cytomegalovirus status from the catalog of TCR beta chain sequences. V and J gene assignment, in a later analysis, came from comparing TCR nucleotide sequences with IMGT/GENE-DB human TR gene sequences. In a later analysis, CDR3 sequences and most-parsimonious VDJ recombination scenarios were assigned using the TCRdist pipeline. A later analysis defined each TCR beta chain by its CDR3 amino acid sequence plus V-gene family, and excluded reads lacking a unique V-gene family. A later analysis removed 592 highly shared, low-generation-probability nucleotide sequences to deal with suspected cross-contamination and a sequencing artifact. A later analysis calculated a clonal expansion index for each public chain from normalized within-repertoire ranks of inferred template counts. A later analysis computed generation probabilities with a VDJ recombination model fitted to out-of-frame rearrangements, and checked the results against IGoR. A later analysis scored TCR-TCR, TCR-HLA and TCR-CMV co-occurrence with hypergeometric tests, applying a repertoire-size bias correction to TCR pairs. In a later analysis, false discovery rates were estimated by permuting HLA or CMV assignments 20 times. A later analysis grouped co-occurring TCRs with DBSCAN, adding TCRdist sequence similarity when clustering within HLA-allele-positive subsets. Co-occurrence clustering excluded repertoires with fewer than 30,000 or more than 120,000 public chains, plus five with anomalous nucleotide sharing. In TCRdb, the immuneACCESS table is reduced to in-frame sequences with V and J assigned. These tables do not hold every clone; where another copy was compared, an unresolved V gene accounts for under half, and the others remain unexplained. From that table come the V and J calls and clone size; the DNA was used to work out D and trimming. Counted in this sample were some 160,000 clones; 70% to 85% of them appeared once. The ten largest make up 1.5% to 2% of the sample.

The cohort comprised 670 or so healthy bone marrow donors. All cohort members were sampled while nominally healthy, although unrecorded immune exposures were likely present. The donor tested CMV seronegative and was one of the 352 seronegative cohort members. Every donor gave a peripheral blood sample, and the peripheral blood mononuclear cells from that sample were used for TCR beta sequencing. The Qiagen DNeasy Blood Extraction Kit was used to extract genomic DNA from the blood cell samples. Its CDR3 holds 14 amino acids, cysteine through phenylalanine. The entry retains the CDR3 DNA only, 42 bases that are in frame from base 1. V is pared back by 2 bases and J by 4 bases, with 11 bases lying between the germline termini. CDR1 and CDR2 were assigned from the germline V gene as MNHEY and SVGAGI.

This receptor chain uses TRBV6-5 and TRBJ1-2, with the D gene not confidently named. The TCR comes from a woman aged 25 to 39 in good health and CMV-seronegative. Sequencing used PBMCs. The DNA reads TGTGCCAGCAGTTACAATGGGCTGGGCTATGGCTACACCTTC. The encoded protein is CASSYNGLGYGYTF.